This T cell receptor beta chain was retrieved from a study of T cell responses to AZD1222 COVID-19 vaccine. Notes on this clone: Its antigen remains unidentified.

Study-level points and caveats: No repertoire was sampled before or during the peak T cell response, only after it. It should be noted that donors were predominantly white British and more often female, and clonal diversity was possibly underestimated.

Generated by immunoSEQ multiplex PCR, the TCRdb table keeps only in-frame clones and is missing some. The table shows some 200,000 clones, with roughly 91% occurring only once. The CDR3 is made up of 15 amino acids. J gave up 7 bases and V 0 bases, and 3 bases lay outside the gene matches. Germline loops: CDR1 MNHNS, CDR2 SASEGT. The sample in question was peripheral blood, obtained on day 0 of AZD1222 vaccination. This receptor was identified in an adult in good health. This chain uses TRBV6-1 with TRBJ1-4; TRBD1 aligns across 9 bases. In DNA form, the CDR3 reads TGTGCCAGCAGTGAAGCGGGACAGGGCAGTGAAAAACTGTTTTTT. Its protein is CASSEAGQGSEKLFF.